One TCR beta chain is described in this entry. This record comes from a study of blood T cell repertoires in COVID-19. Assay: immunoSEQ multiplex PCR; the TCRdb copy retains only in-frame clones and omits some. The repertoire holds about 210,000 clones, with around nine tenths as singletons. The CDR3 runs 12 residues. Trimming stripped 5 bases from V and 0 bases from J, with 4 bases between. The germline gives CDR1 PRHDT, CDR2 FYEKMQ (reference sequence). The sequenced sample consisted of peripheral blood. The sequence was collected from a middle-aged man with acute or convalescent COVID-19. V is TRBV13 and J is TRBJ1-1; D gene uncertain. DNA for the CDR3: TGTGCCAGCAGCCCCTTGAACACTGAAGCTTTCTTT. This codes for CASSPLNTEAFF. Full variable domain (rest looked up from reference TRBV13 and TRBJ1-1): AAGVIQSPRHLIKEKRETATLKCYPIPRHDTVYWYQQGPGQDPQFLISFYEKMQSDKGSIPDRFSAQQFSDYHSELNMSSLELGDSALYFCASSPLNTEAFFGQGTRLTVV.